This TCR beta chain was obtained from a study of graft-versus-host responses after intestinal transplantation. Across the whole study: All recipients were transplanted with multivisceral, liver-intestinal, or isolated intestinal grafts. Every transplant recipient was induced with anti-thymocyte globulin, then maintained on tacrolimus and steroids for roughly 3 years.

As regards this clone: Its cognate antigen is unknown.

V gave up 4 bases and J gave up 0 bases, with 11 bases separating them. CDR1 SGHKS and CDR2 YYEKEE come from the germline V gene (reference sequence). The CDR3 loop spans 15 amino acids. Some clones are missing from TCRdb's copy, which holds only in-frame ones; the method was immunoSEQ multiplex PCR. This table holds fewer than 110,000 clones, around 90% found once. Overall study results and limits: Levels of circulating GvH clones at their peak were associated with early post-transplant HvG declines. Allografts carried high graft-versus-host to host-versus-graft clonal ratios in patients having graft-donor T cell macrochimerism.

This clonotype was obtained from a human donor who was the organ donor for an intestinal transplant. The V and J genes are TRBV5-5 and TRBJ1-3; no clear D gene. The material was unstimulated CD4+ T cells sorted from spleen or lymph node cells, obtained before transplant. The CDR3 bases are TGTGCCAGCAGCCCTCTATCCCGCTCTGGAAACACCATATATTTT. This sequence encodes CASSPLSRSGNTIYF. The variable domain in full, with the rest retrieved from reference TRBV5-5 and TRBJ1-3, is DAGVTQSPTHLIKTRGQQVTLRCSPISGHKSVSWYQQVLGQGPQFIFQYYEKEERGRGNFPDRFSARQFPNYSSELNVNALLLGDSALYLCASSPLSRSGNTIYFGEGSWLTVV.